This is a list of T cell receptor beta chains from one sample in a study of shared clonotypes between healthy human individuals. TCRdb keeps only in-frame clones here, not all; method: immunoSEQ multiplex PCR. Of some 240,000 clones detected, 65% to 70% appear once; the ten largest clones hold around 10%. Sequenced material: memory CD4+ T cells sorted from blood. The source is a man aged 25-45 years in good health. Both conserved end residues are trimmed from each CDR3.

J gene,V gene,CDR3 protein
TRBJ2-7,TRBV15,ATSRDFSGDEQY
TRBJ2-7,TRBV5-6,ASSPGLAGQKLAQY
TRBJ1-4,TRBV18,ASSLSGEKLF
TRBJ2-7,TRBV5-1,ASSRHPAGASSYEQY
TRBJ2-5,TRBV7-8,ASSLDRGPQETQY
TRBJ1-4,TRBV28,ASSTLGGPIGEKLF
TRBJ2-7,TRBV30,AWNFNYEQY
TRBJ1-2,TRBV18,ASSPQADYGYT
TRBJ2-3,TRBV5-1,ASSLAVAGVTDTQY
TRBJ2-1,TRBV11-2,ASSRGRNNEQF
TRBJ1-2,TRBV28,ASSFEGRDYGYT
TRBJ2-3,TRBV27,ASSFRADPTHTQY
TRBJ2-7,TRBV4-2,ASSQEGLAGVGEQY
TRBJ2-5,TRBV4-3,ASSQDSGLAGGAQY
TRBJ1-1,TRBV7-6,ASSLARGEAF
TRBJ2-1,TRBV2,ASSVRQGEQF
TRBJ2-5,TRBV7-2,ASSIPRSRLAGTQETQY
TRBJ2-7,TRBV9,ASSVALGGSIYEQY
TRBJ1-2,TRBV21-1,ASSKEGGRVGWSANYGYT
TRBJ1-2,TRBV2,ASSGGQGENYGYT
TRBJ1-2,TRBV6-6,ASSPTTTSARL
TRBJ1-1,TRBV7-8,ASSSQGGDTEAF
TRBJ2-1,TRBV7-3,ASSPRGLAGDSSYNEQF
TRBJ2-7,TRBV4-3,ASSQLTGRGTGSSYEQY
TRBJ2-5,TRBV4-1,ASSQVLPETQY
TRBJ2-5,TRBV5-4,ASSPSGGLLRETQY
TRBJ2-4,TRBV11-2,ASSLSSNQNIQY
TRBJ2-3,TRBV7-9,ASSVDRPLAGGDTQY
TRBJ1-1,TRBV12-5,ASNRGLGTEAF
TRBJ2-7,TRBV18,ASSPEGRRWR
TRBJ2-2,TRBV11-2,ASSLTTRGGELF
TRBJ1-2,TRBV10-3,ASLVGSNYGYT
TRBJ2-2,TRBV10-3,AIQNGQNTGELF
TRBJ1-2,TRBV6-5,ASSYRDRGIYGYT
TRBJ2-1,TRBV18,ASSPRGRNNEQF
TRBJ1-4,TRBV27,ASSATGTDANEKLF
TRBJ2-2,TRBV7-2,ASRMWTGVAGELF
TRBJ2-7,TRBV7-3,ASALAGTYEQY
TRBJ1-2,TRBV4-2,ASSQGDSANYGYT
TRBJ2-1,TRBV19,ASSRPGSSGGLSYNEQF
TRBJ2-5,TRBV18,ASSPNRGRWETQY
TRBJ1-2,TRBV7-6,ASSLEVGTNYGYT
TRBJ2-7,TRBV11-2,ASSGQLLEQY
TRBJ2-1,TRBV19,ASSPRTRGNEQF
TRBJ1-5,TRBV19,ASSMGGWGNSNQPQH
TRBJ2-1,TRBV25-1,ASSDSTTPYFKQF
TRBJ2-2,TRBV9,ASSVVAGDPGELF
TRBJ2-6,TRBV29-1,SVTGVSGANVLT
TRBJ2-7,TRBV28,ASTPSKTFYEQY
TRBJ2-1,TRBV5-6,ASSLEVGREQF
TRBJ2-1,TRBV12-5,ASGLVLSSGGRYSSYNEQF
TRBJ2-5,TRBV10-1,ASSVQQGETQY
TRBJ1-2,TRBV4-1,ASSQEGTAGYT
TRBJ2-1,TRBV11-3,ASSLVLGGQNEQF
TRBJ2-1,TRBV4-1,ASSQEGTEYNEQF
TRBJ2-5,TRBV6-6,ASSYSQVPETQY
TRBJ2-1,TRBV7-3,ASSFGGRAMNEQF
TRBJ1-2,TRBV28,ASSLTGGYYGYT
TRBJ2-5,TRBV27,ASSQTSMETQY
TRBJ2-2,TRBV15,ATSFPWSGELF